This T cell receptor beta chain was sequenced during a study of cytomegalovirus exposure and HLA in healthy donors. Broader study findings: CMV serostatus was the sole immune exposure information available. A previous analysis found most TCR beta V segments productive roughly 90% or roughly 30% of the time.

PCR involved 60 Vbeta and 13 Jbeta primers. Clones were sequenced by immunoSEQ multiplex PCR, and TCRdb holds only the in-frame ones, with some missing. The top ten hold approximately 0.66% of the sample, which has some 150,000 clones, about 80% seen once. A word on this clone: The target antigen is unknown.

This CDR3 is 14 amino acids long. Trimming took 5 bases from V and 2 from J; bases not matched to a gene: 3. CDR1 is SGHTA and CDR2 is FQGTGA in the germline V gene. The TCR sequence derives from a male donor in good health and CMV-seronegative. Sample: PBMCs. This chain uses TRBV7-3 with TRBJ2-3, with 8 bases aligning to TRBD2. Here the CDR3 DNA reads TGTGCCAGCAGCCCGGGACTAGACACAGATACGCAGTATTTT. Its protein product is CASSPGLDTDTQYF.